One and the same sample provided the 18 T cell receptor beta chains below, sequenced in a study of T cell responses to AZD1222 COVID-19 vaccine. Repertoires were generated with immunoSEQ multiplex PCR, while TCRdb's copy carries only in-frame clones and drops some. The table shows about 160,000 clones, with 92% occurring only once. This specimen consisted of peripheral blood, obtained on day 0 of MenACWY control vaccination. The receptors were sampled from an adult in good health.

This chain connects TRBV18 to TRBJ2-7; 9 bases match TRBD1. CDR3 length equals 16 residues. Germline loops: CDR1 KGHSH, CDR2 LQKENI. Trimming removed 1 base from V and 5 bases from J; junction bases left unmatched: 9. The CDR3: CASSPLLGQGSHEQYF. CDR3 sequence (DNA): TGTGCCAGCTCACCACTATTGGGACAGGGATCCCACGAGCAGTACTTC.

The chain is built from TRBV28 and TRBJ2-3; maybe TRBD2 (7 bases). There are 15 residues in the CDR3. V lost 6 bases to trimming and J lost 0 bases, with 13 bases between them. Germline CDR1 reads MDHEN; CDR2 reads SYDVKM. CDR3 bases: TGTGCCAGCAGCCTAGGGGGGGGCAGCACAGATACGCAGTATTTT. Protein: CASSLGGGSTDTQYF.

The chain carries TRBV29-1 and TRBJ1-3; 9 bases match TRBD1. Germline CDR1 and CDR2: SQVTM and ANQGSEA. The CDR3 is made up of 14 amino acids. With 7 bases clipped from V and 2 bases from J, the junction kept 6 bases outside the gene matches. The CDR3 DNA reads as TGCAGCGGAACCCGGGACAGGGCTGGAAACACCATATATTTT. Encoded protein: CSGTRDRAGNTIYF.

The rearrangement links TRBV10-3 to TRBJ1-1; D gene uncertain. Germline V lookup: CDR1 ENHRY, CDR2 SYGVKD. V dropped 0 bases and J dropped 9 bases, with 8 bases sitting between them. This CDR3 region has 12 residues. The chain's CDR3 is CAISESRLQAFF. The CDR3 DNA reads as TGTGCCATCAGTGAGTCTAGGCTACAAGCTTTCTTT.

The chain recombines TRBV6-6 with TRBJ1-2, with TRBD1 as a possible D gene (5 bases). The CDR3 is made up of 15 amino acids. Germline CDR1 MNHNY, CDR2 SVGAGI (reference sequence). Deletions cut 5 bases from V and 5 bases from J, with 18 bases between. The CDR3 loop is CASSGTRGSEYGYTF. CDR3 in DNA: TGTGCCAGCAGTGGAACCCGGGGGTCAGAGTATGGCTACACCTTC.

The V gene is TRBV7-8, the J gene TRBJ2-1; TRBD2 might be the D (6 bases). Germline V gene sequence: CDR1 SGHVS, CDR2 FQNEAQ. V was pared by 2 bases and J by 7 bases, with 15 bases between. The CDR3 extends over 15 amino acids. CDR3 coding DNA: TGTGCCAGCAGCTTATTCGGGGGTGAAGGGAATGAGCAGTTCTTC. Protein: CASSLFGGEGNEQFF.

The CDR3 nucleotides are TGTGCCTGGAGTATCTTGGACTCCTCTTTTGGCTACACCTTC. This translates into CAWSILDSSFGYTF. The chain has TRBV30 and TRBJ1-2; D is undetermined. V gave up 2 bases and J gave up 7 bases, with 17 bases separating them. The CDR3 loop spans 14 amino acids. Germline values: CDR1 GTSNPN, CDR2 SVGIG (reference sequence).

In DNA, the CDR3 is TGTGCCAGCAGCAGGGGCCAGCGGGAGCCTTTTTACAATGAGCAGTTCTTC. It is translated as CASSRGQREPFYNEQFF. The chain uses TRBV5-8 and TRBJ2-1; 8 positions agree with TRBD2. Trimming at V came to 4 bases and at J to 4 bases, leaving 13 bases not matched to a gene. The CDR3 is 17 amino acids. In germline, CDR1 is SGHTS, CDR2 YDEGEE.

The chain uses TRBV5-4 and TRBJ2-3; a possible D gene is TRBD1 (5 bases). Trimming took 0 bases from V and 8 from J, leaving 10 bases between them. The CDR3 is 13 residues long. Per germline, CDR1 SGHNT and CDR2 YYREEE (reference sequence). The CDR3 nucleotides read TGTGCCAGCAGCTTGGACCCCCAGGGTACGCAGTATTTT. Translated, it gives CASSLDPQGTQYF.

The chain joins TRBV7-2 to TRBJ2-2; perhaps TRBD2 as D (6 bases). The CDR3 loop spans 13 amino acids. Trimming cost V 7 bases and J 4 bases, with 10 bases left between them. CDR1 and CDR2 from the germline V gene are SGHTA and FQGNSA. The CDR3 region is CASKVAATGELFF. In nucleotides, the CDR3 is TGTGCCAGCAAGGTAGCGGCCACCGGGGAGCTGTTTTTT.

The chain is built from TRBV2 and TRBJ2-7; D is perhaps TRBD2 (6 bases). Germline-derived CDR1 and CDR2 are SNHLY and FYNNEI. The CDR3 sequence is 14 residues long. The V gene lost 7 bases and the J gene lost 4 bases, with 17 bases spanning the gap. The CDR3 spells CASNARGRGYEQYF. The CDR3 nucleotides read TGTGCCAGCAACGCTCGGGGGAGAGGGTACGAGCAGTACTTC.

This clone was seen a single time. The chain uses TRBV4-2 and TRBJ1-5; D unresolved. This CDR3 has 14 residues. CDR1 and CDR2 (germline): LGHNA, YNFKEQ. Trimming shortened V by 0 bases and J by 5 bases, and 8 bases separated the two germline ends. CDR3 DNA: TGTGCCAGCAGCCAAGAGATGAGGGATCAGCCCCAGCATTTT. Translation: CASSQEMRDQPQHF.

The chain has TRBV25-1 and TRBJ2-5, with TRBD1 identical over 8 bases. The CDR3 sequence is 15 residues long. The J segment lost 9 bases and the V segment lost 4 bases, leaving 13 bases of the junction unmatched. The germline V gene encodes CDR1 MGHDK and CDR2 SYGVNS. This CDR3 reads CASSASGGHQRAQYF. The CDR3 DNA follows: TGTGCCAGCAGTGCGTCAGGGGGCCACCAAAGGGCCCAGTACTTC.

The chain joins TRBV7-2 to TRBJ2-3; 9 bases are a match to TRBD2. The length of the CDR3 is 17 residues. Trimming took 2 bases from V and 4 from J; bases not matched to a gene: 10. Germline V lookup: CDR1 SGHTA, CDR2 FQGNSA. CDR3 in amino acids: CASSLIGSGRLADTQYF. The CDR3 DNA reads TGTGCCAGCAGCTTAATAGGTAGCGGGAGATTGGCAGATACGCAGTATTTT.

V is TRBV14 and J is TRBJ1-1; possibly TRBD1 for D (5 bases). This CDR3 region has 12 residues. V shed 1 base and J shed 7 bases, with 7 bases lying between them. Germline lookup yields CDR1 SGHDN and CDR2 FVKESK. The CDR3 is CASSQGTREAFF. The CDR3 DNA is TGTGCCAGCAGCCAAGGGACACGTGAAGCTTTCTTT.

The V and J genes are TRBV27 and TRBJ2-1; maybe TRBD2 (6 bases). The CDR3 loop spans 14 amino acids. The V gene's germline CDR1 is MNHEY and CDR2 SMNVEV (reference sequence). Deletions cut 6 bases from V and 7 bases from J, with 16 bases between. CDR3 protein: CASSRLGGRNEQFF. The CDR3 DNA sequence: TGTGCCAGCAGCCGACTCGGGGGAAGGAATGAGCAGTTCTTC.

This clone was found once. The chain carries TRBV19 and TRBJ2-3, with 7 nucleotides matching TRBD1. Germline V lookup: CDR1 LNHDA, CDR2 SQIVND (reference sequence). Trimming cost V 9 bases and J 4 bases; bases outside gene matches: 10. The CDR3 covers 14 residues. This CDR3 is CASLRRQGADTQYF. As DNA, the CDR3 is TGTGCCAGCCTCCGGCGGCAGGGGGCAGATACGCAGTATTTT.

The V call is TRBV19, the J call TRBJ1-2; no firm D call. Germline CDR1 is LNHDA and CDR2 is SQIVND (reference sequence). The CDR3 is made up of 16 amino acids. V shed 4 bases and J shed 4 bases, with 19 bases lying between them. This CDR3 reads CASSKTTTRAGYGYTF. The CDR3 nucleotides are TGTGCCAGTAGTAAGACGACAACCCGGGCAGGCTATGGCTACACCTTC.